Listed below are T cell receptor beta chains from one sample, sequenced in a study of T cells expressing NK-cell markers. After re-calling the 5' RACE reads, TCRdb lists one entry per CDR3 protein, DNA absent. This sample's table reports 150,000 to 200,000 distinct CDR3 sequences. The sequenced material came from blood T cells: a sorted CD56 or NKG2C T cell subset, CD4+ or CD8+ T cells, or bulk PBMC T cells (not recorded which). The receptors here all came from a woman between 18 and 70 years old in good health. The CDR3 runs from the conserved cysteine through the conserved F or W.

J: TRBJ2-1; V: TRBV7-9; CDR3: CASSLGQDNEQFF
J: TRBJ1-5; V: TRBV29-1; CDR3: CSVGDRGDQPQHF
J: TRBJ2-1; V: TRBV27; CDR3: CASTRVGGSPFAINEQFF
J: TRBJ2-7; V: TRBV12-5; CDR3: CASSTGTGVGEQYF
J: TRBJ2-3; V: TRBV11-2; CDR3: CASSLGRRDRGHWRMNTQYF
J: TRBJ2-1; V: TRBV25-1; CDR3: CARDRDDSYNEQFF
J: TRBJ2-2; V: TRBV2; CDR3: CASRRRLAGGRTGELFF
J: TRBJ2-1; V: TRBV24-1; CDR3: CATEGRTGVYNEQFF
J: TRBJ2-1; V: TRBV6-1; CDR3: CASSTQGVGGEQFF
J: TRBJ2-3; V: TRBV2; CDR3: CAGRTATDTQYF
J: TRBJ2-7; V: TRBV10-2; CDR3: CASRLAASSYEQYF
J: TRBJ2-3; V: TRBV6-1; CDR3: CATRDGAMTDTQYF
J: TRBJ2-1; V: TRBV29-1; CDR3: CSVEEESGRPLSSYNEQFF
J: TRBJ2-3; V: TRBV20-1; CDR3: CSARGQGAVTDTQYF
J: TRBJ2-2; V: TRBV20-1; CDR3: CSGLLGNTGELFF
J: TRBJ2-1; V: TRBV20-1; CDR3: CSATTYNEQFF
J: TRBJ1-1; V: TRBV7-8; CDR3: CASSSSPNTEAFF
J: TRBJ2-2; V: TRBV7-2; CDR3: CASSPLDANTGELFF
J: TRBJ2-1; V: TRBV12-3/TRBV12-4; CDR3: CASSAMGGLEQFF
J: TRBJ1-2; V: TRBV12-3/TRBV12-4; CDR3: CASRGPRANYGYTF
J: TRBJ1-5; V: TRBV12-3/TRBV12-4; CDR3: CASSSGTKYQPQHF
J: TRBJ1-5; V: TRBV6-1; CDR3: CASSPTGGNQPQHF
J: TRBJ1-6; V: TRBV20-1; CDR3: CSAKSRGTDSPLHF
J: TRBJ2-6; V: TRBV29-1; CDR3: CSVALGSSGANVLTF
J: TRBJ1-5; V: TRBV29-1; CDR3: CSVEDRELRVAPSQPQHF
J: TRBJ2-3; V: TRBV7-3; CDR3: CASSSKAPSGGSYSTDTQYF
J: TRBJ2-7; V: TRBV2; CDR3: CASSKGQGRYEQYF
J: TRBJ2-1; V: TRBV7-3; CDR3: CASSLGQTKADEQFF
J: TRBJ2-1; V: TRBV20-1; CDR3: CSARVSPREQFF
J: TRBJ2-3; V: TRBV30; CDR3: CAWSVQGGSDTQYF
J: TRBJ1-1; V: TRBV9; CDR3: CASSVGQGAYTEAFF
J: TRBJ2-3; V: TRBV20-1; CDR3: CSARVKGTKKTDTQYF
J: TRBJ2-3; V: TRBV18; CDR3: CASSPLRDHTQYF
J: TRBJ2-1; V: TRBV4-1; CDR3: CASRETGVKSYNEQFF
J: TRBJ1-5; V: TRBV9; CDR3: CASSVGTVRQPQHF
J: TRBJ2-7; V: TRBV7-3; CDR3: CASSPTTGHAYEQYF
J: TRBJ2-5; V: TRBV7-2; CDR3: CASSYRDRAMAQYF
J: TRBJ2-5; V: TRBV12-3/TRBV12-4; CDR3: CASRGTSGGYLQETQYF
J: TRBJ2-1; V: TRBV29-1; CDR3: CSAVAGLGNEQFF
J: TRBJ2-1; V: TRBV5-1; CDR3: CASSFRTSGSEQFF
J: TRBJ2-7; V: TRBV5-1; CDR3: CASSLVAGLAGGYEQYF
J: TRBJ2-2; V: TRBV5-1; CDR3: CASSFVSGATGELFF
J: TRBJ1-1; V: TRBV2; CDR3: CASGGLNTEAFF
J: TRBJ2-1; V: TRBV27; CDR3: CASSSTGQVYNEQFF
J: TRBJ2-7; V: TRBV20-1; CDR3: CSAKSVGGSYSYEQYF
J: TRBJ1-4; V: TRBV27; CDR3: CASSFLAGTRGEKLFF
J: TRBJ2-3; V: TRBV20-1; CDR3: CSARDLEDYPADTQYF
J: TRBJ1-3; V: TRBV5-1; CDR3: CASSLDHSGNTIYF
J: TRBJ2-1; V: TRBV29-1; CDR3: CSVEALEGAYNEQFF
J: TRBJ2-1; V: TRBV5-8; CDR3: CASSLPQGSNEQFF
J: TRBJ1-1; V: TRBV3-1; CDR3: CASSQDQGLRAFF
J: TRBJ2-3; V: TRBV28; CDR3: CASSLDIQGKGEYF
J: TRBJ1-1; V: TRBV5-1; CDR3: CASSSETGFTEAFF